This T cell receptor beta chain was captured by sequencing in a study of early T cells in non-severe SARS-CoV-2 infection. About the study: RNA in bulk from unsorted whole blood was sequenced, and chains were unpaired.

Study-wide findings and caveats: Matching results from VDJdb favored anti-spike CD8 responses, leaving private and CD4 specificities undetected.

Individual cDNA molecules each received unique molecular identifiers attached to them. TCRdb recomputed calls from the 5' RACE reads with MiXCR, one row per CDR3 protein. The sample yields roughly 76,000 distinct CDR3 sequences, 10% to 15% seen once. The V gene lost 8 bases and the J gene lost 0 bases, with 12 bases spanning the gap. Germline values: CDR1 MDHEN, CDR2 SYDVKM. The CDR3 runs to 14 residues. This clonotype was recorded a few times. Antigen specificity is unknown. The sample comprised whole blood. This TCR was sampled from an adult who was a healthcare worker with PCR-confirmed SARS-CoV-2 infection or an uninfected control (not recorded which). This chain uses TRBV28 with TRBJ2-3; the D gene is possibly TRBD2 (5 bases). The CDR3 loop reads CASAGASSTDTQYF. CDR3 nucleotides: TGTGCCAGCGCGGGCGCATCTAGCACAGATACGCAGTATTTT. The variable domain in full, with the rest retrieved from reference TRBV28 and TRBJ2-3, is DVKVTQSSRYLVKRTGEKVFLECVQDMDHENMFWYRQDPGLGLRLIYFSYDVKMKEKGDIPEGYSVSREKKERFSLILESASTNQTSMYLCASAGASSTDTQYFGPGTRLTVL.